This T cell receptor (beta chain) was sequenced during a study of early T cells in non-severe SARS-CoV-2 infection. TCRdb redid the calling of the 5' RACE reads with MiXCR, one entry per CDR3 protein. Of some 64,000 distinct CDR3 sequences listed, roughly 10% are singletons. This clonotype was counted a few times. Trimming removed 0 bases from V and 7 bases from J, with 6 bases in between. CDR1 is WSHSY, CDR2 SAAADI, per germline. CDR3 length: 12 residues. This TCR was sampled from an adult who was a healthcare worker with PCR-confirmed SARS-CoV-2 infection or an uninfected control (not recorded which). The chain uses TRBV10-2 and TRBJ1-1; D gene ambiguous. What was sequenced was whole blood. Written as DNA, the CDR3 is TGCGCCAGCAGTGAGTCACGGATTGAAGCTTTCTTT. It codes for CASSESRIEAFF.